The 6 T cell receptor beta chains below all came from one sample that was sequenced in a study of blood T cell repertoires in COVID-19. The method was immunoSEQ multiplex PCR; TCRdb's version includes in-frame clones alone and lacks a portion of them. This sample carries approximately 110,000 clones, roughly 80% of them seen once, and the ten largest clones take 15% to 20%. The specimen was peripheral blood. Source of these receptors: a woman aged 55-69 years with acute or convalescent COVID-19.

This chain links TRBV10-3 with TRBJ1-5; D remains unclear. This CDR3 is built from 16 residues. V was trimmed by 0 bases and J by 2 bases, leaving 11 bases between them. In germline, CDR1 is ENHRY, CDR2 SYGVKD. The CDR3 nucleotides are TGTGCCATCAGTGAGTCAGCCGGGAAAGGCAATCAGCCCCAGCATTTT. This translates into CAISESAGKGNQPQHF.

This rearrangement joins TRBV28 to TRBJ1-2, with unresolved D. Germline-derived CDR1 and CDR2 are MDHEN and SYDVKM. The ends were cut back, 2 bases at V and 2 bases at J, with 3 bases in the middle. The CDR3 covers 12 residues. CDR3 loop: CASSLQNYGYTF. The CDR3 DNA reads as TGTGCCAGCAGTTTACAAAACTATGGCTACACCTTC.

This clone was recorded a few times. The rearrangement uses TRBV24-1 and TRBJ2-1; 9 bases are a match to TRBD2. In germline, CDR1 is KGHDR, CDR2 SFDVKD. This CDR3 is built from 18 residues. Trimming took 4 bases from V and 7 from J; bases not matched to a gene: 16. CDR3 amino acids: CATSDTPSTSGRGNEQFF. The DNA for the CDR3 is TGTGCCACCAGTGACACCCCCTCGACTAGCGGCAGGGGGAATGAGCAGTTCTTC.

The chain joins TRBV21-1 to TRBJ2-3; TRBD2, the table's D call, was not compared with the DNA. TRBV21-1 is labeled a pseudogene. The CDR3 sequence is 16 residues long. CDR3 DNA: TGTGCCAGCAGCAAAGGTTCCCTAGTCCACACAGATACGCAGTATTTT. This gives the protein CASSKGSLVHTDTQYF.

The V gene is TRBV4-3, the J gene TRBJ2-4, with 7 bases identical to TRBD2. V dropped 3 bases and J dropped 1; count of bases not matched to a gene: 18. This CDR3 is 20 amino acids long. The germline V gene encodes CDR1 LGHNA and CDR2 YSLEER. CDR3: CASSQVVAVGGSGAKNIQYF. CDR3 DNA: TGCGCCAGCAGCCAGGTAGTGGCAGTTGGCGGGAGCGGTGCCAAAAACATTCAGTACTTC.

The CDR3 loop is CASSTRTGSGYTF. For the CDR3, the DNA is TGTGCCAGCAGCACCCGGACAGGTTCTGGCTACACCTTC. The V gene is TRBV7-3, the J gene TRBJ1-2; 7 nucleotides match TRBD1. Trimming removed 5 bases from V and 7 bases from J; junction bases left unmatched: 7. Germline CDR1 SGHTA, CDR2 FQGTGA. The CDR3 has 13 amino acids.